The clone carrying this TCR beta chain has only one observation. V shed 0 bases and J shed 2 bases, with 7 bases lying between them. This CDR3 is 14 amino acids long. Per the germline V gene, CDR1 is SGHRS and CDR2 is YFSETQ. RNA amounts of roughly 0.45 to 1 ug underwent reverse transcription with random hexamers. Amplification of TCR beta CDR3 across 54 Vbeta and 13 Jbeta was performed with immunoSEQ multiplex PCR. TCRdb used MiXCR to reprocess the immunoSEQ multiplex PCR reads, holding one entry per CDR3 protein. Of roughly 200,000 distinct CDR3 sequences in the sample, roughly 94% were seen once. This record belongs to a study of CD8 T cells in Susac syndrome. Matching for age and sex applied to the controls, who were healthy donors. Negative isolation was used for CD8+ and CD4+ T cells and FACS enrichment for TEMRA cells.

The specimen sequenced was CD4+ T cells from PBMCs. This sequence originates from a human donor in good health. J is TRBJ2-3 and V is TRBV5-1; D is unresolved. The CDR3 DNA reads TGCGCCAGCAGCTTGGAACAGTACACAGATACGCAGTATTTT. Translation: CASSLEQYTDTQYF.